Listed below are T cell receptor beta chains from one sample, sequenced in a study of PD-1 blockade in mismatch repair-deficient tumors. Using immunoSEQ multiplex PCR, the repertoire was profiled, and TCRdb retains in-frame clones only, with some absent. This table has 95,000 to 150,000 clones, approximately 90% appearing once. Specimen: peripheral blood, collected 44 weeks after starting pembrolizumab. These receptors were taken from an adult with mismatch repair-deficient cancer. Both conserved end residues are part of each CDR3.

V gene	J gene	CDR3 length	CDR3 protein
TRBV10-3	TRBJ1-2	13	CAINRSGYYGYTF
TRBV6-1	TRBJ2-6	13	CASLLPGANVLTF
TRBV10-3	TRBJ2-5	15	CAISYGQRPSETQYF
TRBV13	TRBJ2-1	16	CASSLAASGRYNEQFF
TRBV7-9	TRBJ2-7	14	CASSLGDRVYEQYF
TRBV5-1	TRBJ2-7	15	CASSLGGTGGYEQYF
TRBV28	TRBJ1-4	15	CASSSFRGGGEKLFF
TRBV13	TRBJ2-1	15	CASSNRGGTYNEQFF
TRBV12-1	TRBJ2-5	15	CASSPGTSGGETQYF
TRBV5-1	TRBJ2-1	14	CASSLGLAVNEQFF
TRBV27	TRBJ2-1	15	CASSFLAGVYNEQFF
TRBV10-3	TRBJ2-2	15	CAISDTSGRDGELFF
TRBV27	TRBJ2-3	14	CASSLFGDADTQYF
TRBV30	TRBJ2-7	13	CAWSVGQGYEQYF
TRBV29-1	TRBJ1-2	11	CSVVGTGHYTF
TRBV11-2	TRBJ2-2	15	CASSDPGTGRGELFF
TRBV11-3	TRBJ2-4	16	CASSLEAGGRENIQYF
TRBV21-1	TRBJ2-7	14	CASSKVPGVYEQYF
TRBV6-1	TRBJ2-7	13	CASSKLEVHEQYF
TRBV27	TRBJ2-1	15	CASSFLAGGPNEQFF
TRBV27	TRBJ2-1	15	CASTRTSGSINEQFF
TRBV7-9	TRBJ2-1	12	CASSSSVTEQFF
TRBV21-1	TRBJ2-3	17	CASSSPGGEEYGDTQYF
TRBV7-9	TRBJ2-3	13	CASSQVLTDTQYF
TRBV5-5	TRBJ1-4	13	CASSLGSLEKLFF
TRBV4-3	TRBJ2-3	16	CASSQAVFSGTDTQYF
TRBV4-1	TRBJ2-7	15	CASSQDRQGRDEQYF
TRBV10-3	TRBJ1-1	15	CAISASGQMNTEAFF
TRBV15	TRBJ1-1	16	CATSRDRRGAATEAFF
TRBV2	TRBJ2-2	13	CASSRPNTGELFF
TRBV4-1	TRBJ1-1	17	CASSQWGEGVMNTEAFF
TRBV5-1	TRBJ2-7	15	CASSLVAGGSYEQYF
TRBV28	TRBJ2-2	12	CASSFLQGELFF